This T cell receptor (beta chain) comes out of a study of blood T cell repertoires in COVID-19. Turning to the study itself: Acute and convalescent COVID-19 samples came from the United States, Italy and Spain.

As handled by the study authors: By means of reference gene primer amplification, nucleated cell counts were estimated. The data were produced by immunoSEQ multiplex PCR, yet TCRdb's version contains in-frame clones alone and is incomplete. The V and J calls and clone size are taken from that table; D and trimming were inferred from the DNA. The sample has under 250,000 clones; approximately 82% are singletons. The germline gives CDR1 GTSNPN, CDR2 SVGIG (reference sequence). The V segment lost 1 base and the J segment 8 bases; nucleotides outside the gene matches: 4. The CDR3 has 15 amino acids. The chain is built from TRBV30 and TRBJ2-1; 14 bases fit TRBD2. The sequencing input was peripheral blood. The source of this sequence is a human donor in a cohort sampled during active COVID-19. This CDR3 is CAWSGRTSGRYEQFF. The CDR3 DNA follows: TGTGCCTGGAGTGGGAGGACTAGCGGGAGGTATGAGCAGTTCTTC.